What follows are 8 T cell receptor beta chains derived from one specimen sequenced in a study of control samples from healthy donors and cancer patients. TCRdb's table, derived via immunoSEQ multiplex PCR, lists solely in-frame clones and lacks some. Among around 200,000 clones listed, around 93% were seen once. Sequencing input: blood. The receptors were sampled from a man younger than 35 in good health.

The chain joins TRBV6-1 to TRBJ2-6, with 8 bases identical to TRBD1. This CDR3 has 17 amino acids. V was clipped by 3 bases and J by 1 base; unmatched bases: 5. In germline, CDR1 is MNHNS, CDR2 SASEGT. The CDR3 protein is CASSETGAPSGANVLTF. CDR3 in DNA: TGTGCCAGCAGTGAGACAGGGGCGCCATCTGGGGCCAACGTCCTGACTTTC.

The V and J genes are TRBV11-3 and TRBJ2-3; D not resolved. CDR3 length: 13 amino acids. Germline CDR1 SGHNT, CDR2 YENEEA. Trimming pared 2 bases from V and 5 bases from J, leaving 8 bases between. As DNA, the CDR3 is TGTGCCAGCAGCTTACCGTTCGAAGATACGCAGTATTTT. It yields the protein CASSLPFEDTQYF.

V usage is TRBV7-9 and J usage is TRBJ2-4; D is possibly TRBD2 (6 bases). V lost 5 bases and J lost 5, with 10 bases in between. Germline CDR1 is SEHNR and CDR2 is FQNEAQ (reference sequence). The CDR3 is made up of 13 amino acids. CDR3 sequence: CASSLWGENIQYF. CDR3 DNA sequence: TGTGCCAGCAGCCTTTGGGGGGAAAACATTCAGTACTTC.

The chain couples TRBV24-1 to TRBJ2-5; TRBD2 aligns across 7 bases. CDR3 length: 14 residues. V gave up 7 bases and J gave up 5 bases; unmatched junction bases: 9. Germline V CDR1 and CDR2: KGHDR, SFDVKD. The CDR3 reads CATRESGGRETQYF. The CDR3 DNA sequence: TGTGCCACCAGGGAATCGGGAGGACGGGAGACCCAGTACTTC.

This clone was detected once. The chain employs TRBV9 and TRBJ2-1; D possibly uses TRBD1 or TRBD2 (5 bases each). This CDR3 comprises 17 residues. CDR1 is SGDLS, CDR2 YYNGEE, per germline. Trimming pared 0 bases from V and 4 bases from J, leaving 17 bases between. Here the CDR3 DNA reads TGTGCCAGCAGCGTAGGAGGGGCAGGGTGGGAGTACAATGAGCAGTTCTTC. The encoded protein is CASSVGGAGWEYNEQFF.

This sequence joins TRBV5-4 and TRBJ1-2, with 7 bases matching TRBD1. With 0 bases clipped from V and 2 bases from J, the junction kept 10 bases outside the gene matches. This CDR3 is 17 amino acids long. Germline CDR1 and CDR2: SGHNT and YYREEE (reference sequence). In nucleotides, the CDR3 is TGTGCCAGCAGCTTGGCTGGGCGCGAGACAGGGAACTATGGCTACACCTTC. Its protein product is CASSLAGRETGNYGYTF. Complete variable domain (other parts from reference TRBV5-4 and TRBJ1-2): ETGVTQSPTHLIKTRGQQVTLRCSSQSGHNTVSWYQQALGQGPQFIFQYYREEENGRGNFPPRFSGLQFPNYSSELNVNALELDDSALYLCASSLAGRETGNYGYTFGSGTRLTVV.

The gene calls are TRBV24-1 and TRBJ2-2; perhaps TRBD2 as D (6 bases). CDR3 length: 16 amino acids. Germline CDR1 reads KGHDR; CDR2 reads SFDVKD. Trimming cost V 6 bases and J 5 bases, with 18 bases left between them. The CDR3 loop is CATSPMTGGSTGELFF. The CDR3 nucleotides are TGTGCCACCAGTCCGATGACCGGGGGATCTACCGGGGAGCTGTTTTTT.

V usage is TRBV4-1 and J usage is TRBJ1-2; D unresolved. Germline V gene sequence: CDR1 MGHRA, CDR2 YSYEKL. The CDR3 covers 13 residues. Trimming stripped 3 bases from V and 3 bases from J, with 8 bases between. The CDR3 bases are TGCGCCAGCAGCCAGGAAGCGGACTATGGCTACACCTTC. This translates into CASSQEADYGYTF.